Shown below are 26 T cell receptor beta chains from a single sample sequenced in a study of blood T cell repertoires in COVID-19. The data were produced by immunoSEQ multiplex PCR, yet TCRdb's version contains in-frame clones alone and is incomplete. The sample has about 200,000 clones, 80% seen once. Sequenced sample: peripheral blood. The receptors shown here come from a woman between 65 and 79 years old with acute or convalescent COVID-19.

The CDR3 loop reads CASSQDWGGGQPQHF. In nucleotides, the CDR3 is TGTGCCAGCAGCCAAGATTGGGGGGGCGGACAGCCCCAGCATTTT. The J gene is TRBJ1-5, the V gene TRBV3-1 (or the pseudogene TRBV3-2); D is perhaps TRBD1 (6 bases). This CDR3 spans 15 amino acids. Germline assignment: CDR1 LGHDT and CDR2 YNNKEL (reference sequence). Trimming pared 0 bases from V and 7 bases from J, leaving 13 bases between.

CDR3 DNA: TGTGCCAGCAGCCAAGATCAAGGGGGCAATGAGCAGTTCTTC. It translates to CASSQDQGGNEQFF. This rearrangement joins TRBV3-1 (or the pseudogene TRBV3-2) to TRBJ2-1; D may be TRBD1 (6 bases). V lost 0 bases and J 6 bases, leaving 9 bases between the germline ends. This CDR3 has 14 residues. The V gene's germline CDR1 is LGHDT and CDR2 YNNKEL (reference sequence).

The V gene is TRBV30, the J gene TRBJ1-4, with TRBD1 as a possible D gene (6 bases). V dropped 0 bases and J dropped 2 bases, with 13 bases sitting between them. Germline V gene lookup returns CDR1 GTSNPN and CDR2 SVGIG (reference sequence). The CDR3 covers 16 residues. The CDR3 coding sequence is TGTGCCTGGAGTGTAGGGCAGGGGACGACTAATGAAAAACTGTTTTTT. Protein sequence: CAWSVGQGTTNEKLFF. Full variable domain (rest looked up from reference TRBV30 and TRBJ1-4): SQTIHQWPATLVQPVGSPLSLECTVEGTSNPNLYWYRQAAGRGLQLLFYSVGIGQISSEVPQNLSASRPQDRQFILSSKKLLLSDSGFYLCAWSVGQGTTNEKLFFGSGTQLSVL.

The rearrangement uses TRBV4-1 and TRBJ2-1, with D unresolved. Trimming shortened V by 0 bases and J by 2 bases, and 8 bases separated the two germline ends. The CDR3 contains 15 residues. Germline values: CDR1 MGHRA, CDR2 YSYEKL. CDR3 bases: TGCGCCAGCAGCCAAGACCAGGCCACCTACAATGAGCAGTTCTTC. Translated: CASSQDQATYNEQFF.

V and J are TRBV7-8 and TRBJ1-1; a weak D match, TRBD1 (6 bases). The CDR3 runs to 15 residues. The V and J ends lost 5 bases and 1 base respectively, with 14 bases between them. CDR1 is SGHVS and CDR2 is FQNEAQ in the germline V gene. CDR3 in amino acids: CASSITDRKNTEAFF. The CDR3 DNA follows: TGTGCCAGCAGCATAACCGACAGGAAGAACACTGAAGCTTTCTTT.

This clone was picked up a small number of times. The chain combines TRBV24-1 with TRBJ2-3, with TRBD2 matching over 7 bases. V was pared by 4 bases and J by 2 bases, with 14 bases of the junction left unmatched. Germline V gene lookup returns CDR1 KGHDR and CDR2 SFDVKD. The CDR3 loop spans 18 amino acids. The CDR3 coding sequence is TGTGCCACCAGTGACCAATCTATAAGCGGGACTCACACAGATACGCAGTATTTT. It yields the protein CATSDQSISGTHTDTQYF.

The rearrangement uses TRBV5-4 and TRBJ2-1, with D possibly being TRBD2 (7 bases). The CDR3 runs 15 residues. V lost 4 bases and J 5 bases, leaving 16 bases between the germline ends. Per the germline V gene, CDR1 is SGHNT and CDR2 is YYREEE (reference sequence). The CDR3 loop reads CASSPGGGTNNEQFF. CDR3 coding DNA: TGTGCCAGCAGCCCGGGGGGCGGGACTAACAATGAGCAGTTCTTC. Filled out from reference TRBV5-4 and TRBJ2-1, the complete variable domain reads ETGVTQSPTHLIKTRGQQVTLRCSSQSGHNTVSWYQQALGQGPQFIFQYYREEENGRGNFPPRFSGLQFPNYSSELNVNALELDDSALYLCASSPGGGTNNEQFFGPGTRLTVL.

The chain links TRBV30 to TRBJ1-1; D remains ambiguous. The CDR3 totals 14 residues. CDR1 GTSNPN and CDR2 SVGIG come from the germline V gene (reference sequence). V was cut by 2 bases and J by 0 bases, with 10 bases left in between. The CDR3 region is CAWSYNMMNTEAFF. CDR3 DNA sequence: TGTGCCTGGAGTTACAACATGATGAACACTGAAGCTTTCTTT.

The V and J genes are TRBV10-3 and TRBJ2-7, with 12 bases lining up with TRBD1. Trimming cost V 7 bases and J 2 bases; bases outside gene matches: 6. Germline CDR1 reads ENHRY; CDR2 reads SYGVKD. This CDR3 has 15 residues. The CDR3 DNA reads TGTGCCATCAACCCGGGACAGGGGGCCACCTACGAGCAGTACTTC. This encodes CAINPGQGATYEQYF.

CDR3 nucleotides: TGTGCCAGCAGCTTAGTCTTTCAGGATGAGCAGTTCTTC. This encodes CASSLVFQDEQFF. The chain is built from TRBV7-2 and TRBJ2-1; D gene unclear. Germline assignment: CDR1 SGHTA and CDR2 FQGNSA. V lost 1 base and J lost 8, with 9 bases in between. The CDR3 extends over 13 amino acids.

The chain is built from TRBV6-5 and TRBJ2-6; D remains unclear. Germline V gives CDR1 MNHEY, CDR2 SVGAGI. Trimming pared 7 bases from V and 0 bases from J, leaving 7 bases between. This CDR3 spans 14 amino acids. The DNA for the CDR3 is TGTGCCAGCACTCGAGGCTCTGGGGCCAACGTCCTGACTTTC. Translation: CASTRGSGANVLTF.

V gene TRBV30 combines with J gene TRBJ1-5, with 8 bases lining up with TRBD1. J was trimmed by 6 bases and V by 2 bases; bases with no gene match: 12. Germline V gene data show CDR1 as GTSNPN and CDR2 as SVGIG (reference sequence). CDR3 length: 16 amino acids. DNA for the CDR3: TGTGCCTGGAGTCTTCCTGGACAGGGAAGGGGTCAGCCCCAGCATTTT. The encoded protein is CAWSLPGQGRGQPQHF.

Points on this clone: Sequence at one end of the junction differs from germline and may be a read error. The chain couples TRBV7-8 to TRBJ2-5; no firm D call. The CDR3 covers 11 residues. CDR1 and CDR2 from the germline V gene are SGHVS and FQNEAQ. The chain's CDR3 is CASSQQEAQYF. The DNA of the CDR3 is TGTGCCAGCAGCCAGCAAGAGGCCCAGTACTTC.

The chain has TRBV11-3 and TRBJ2-7; D call uncertain. Germline assignment: CDR1 SGHNT and CDR2 YENEEA. Trimming cost V 1 base and J 6 bases, with 10 bases left between them. The CDR3 covers 13 residues. CDR3 amino acids: CASSLAPPTEQYF. In DNA form, the CDR3 reads TGTGCCAGCAGCTTAGCCCCCCCTACCGAGCAGTACTTC.

This clone was detected a few times. The rearrangement uses TRBV28 and TRBJ1-2, with D perhaps matching TRBD1 (5 bases). The CDR3 runs 14 residues. The ends were cut back, 5 bases at V and 8 bases at J, with 18 bases in the middle. CDR1 is MDHEN and CDR2 is SYDVKM in the germline V gene. The CDR3 DNA sequence: TGTGCCAGCAGTCCCCCAGGGAACGTTATAGGCTACACCTTC. Protein: CASSPPGNVIGYTF.

This chain uses TRBV24-1 with TRBJ2-5; 8 nucleotides agree with TRBD2. CDR1 KGHDR and CDR2 SFDVKD come from the germline V gene. The V and J ends lost 6 bases and 2 bases, in that order; junction bases with no gene match: 4. The CDR3 has 14 amino acids. The CDR3 sequence is CATSPTSGQETQYF. The DNA for the CDR3 is TGTGCCACCAGTCCAACTAGCGGACAAGAGACCCAGTACTTC.

V usage is TRBV30 and J usage is TRBJ2-7; TRBD2 might be the D (5 bases). V was trimmed by 1 base and J by 4 bases, leaving 8 bases between them. Germline values: CDR1 GTSNPN, CDR2 SVGIG (reference sequence). This CDR3 is 12 amino acids long. This CDR3 is CAWSAGLYEQYF. The CDR3 nucleotides read TGTGCCTGGAGTGCGGGATTATACGAGCAGTACTTC.

The chain recombines TRBV3-1 (or the pseudogene TRBV3-2) with TRBJ2-2, with TRBD2 identical over 8 bases. V shed 4 bases and J 3 bases; nucleotides not matched to a gene: 16. The germline V gene has CDR1 LGHDT and CDR2 YNNKEL (reference sequence). This CDR3 comprises 19 residues. The CDR3 coding sequence is TGTGCCAGCAGCCCCTCGGGGGCAGCGGGAGTAGGGGACACCGGGGAGCTGTTTTTT. As protein: CASSPSGAAGVGDTGELFF.

CDR3 sequence: CASSRGQGGKETQYF. Written as DNA, the CDR3 is TGTGCCAGCAGTCGTGGGCAAGGAGGAAAGGAGACCCAGTACTTC. The chain couples TRBV28 to TRBJ2-5; perhaps TRBD2 as D (5 bases). The germline CDR1 and CDR2 sequences are MDHEN and SYDVKM. Trimming removed 5 bases at V and 5 bases at J, with 18 bases between. The CDR3 has 15 amino acids.

This clone was seen a few times. The chain combines TRBV10-3 with TRBJ1-1, with a possible D match to TRBD1 (6 bases). CDR3 length: 13 amino acids. V was pared by 4 bases and J by 4 bases, with 10 bases between. Per germline, CDR1 ENHRY and CDR2 SYGVKD. The DNA of the CDR3 is TGTGCCATCAGTGGTACAGGGCGCACTGAAGCTTTCTTT. Amino acid sequence: CAISGTGRTEAFF.

The chain couples TRBV3-1 (or the pseudogene TRBV3-2) to TRBJ2-2; D might be TRBD1 (5 bases). With 6 bases removed from V and 5 bases from J, the gap between germline ends came to 19 bases. The CDR3 has 16 amino acids. Germline lookup yields CDR1 LGHDT and CDR2 YNNKEL (reference sequence). The CDR3 coding sequence is TGTGCCAGCAGGCTCAGAACACAGGCGGCAACCGGGGAGCTGTTTTTT. Its translation: CASRLRTQAATGELFF.

This clone was recorded a few times. The chain carries TRBV19 and TRBJ2-3, with TRBD2 matching over 8 bases. CDR3 length: 16 residues. CDR1 is LNHDA and CDR2 is SQIVND in the germline V gene (reference sequence). V lost 6 bases, J lost 0 bases, and 8 bases stayed unmatched. The CDR3 loop reads CASSGREPHSTDTQYF. The CDR3 DNA reads TGTGCCAGTAGCGGGAGGGAACCCCATAGCACAGATACGCAGTATTTT.

This clone was detected a few times. The chain has TRBV11-2 and TRBJ2-7; the match to TRBD2 covers 11 bases. With V trimmed by 5 bases and J by 3 bases, 18 bases remained unmatched. Germline V gives CDR1 SGHAT, CDR2 FQNNGV. The CDR3 runs to 19 residues. The CDR3 DNA reads as TGTGCCAGCAGCGCCCGGGGCACTAGCGGGAGTAGGTTAATCTACGAGCAGTACTTC. Translation: CASSARGTSGSRLIYEQYF.

The rearrangement links TRBV5-1 to TRBJ2-1; 11 nucleotides agree with TRBD2. The CDR3 spans 15 residues. J was trimmed by 10 bases and V by 3 bases; bases with no gene match: 9. From germline, CDR1 is SGHRS and CDR2 YFSETQ. The CDR3 region has the DNA TGCGCCAGCAGCTCGACTAGCGGGATGACGCGGGAGCAGTTCTTC. Its translation: CASSSTSGMTREQFF.

The chain uses TRBV28 and TRBJ2-3, with 8 bases that match TRBD2. Per germline, CDR1 MDHEN and CDR2 SYDVKM. The CDR3 loop spans 16 amino acids. J gave up 7 bases and V 6 bases, and 15 bases lay outside the gene matches. The CDR3 spells CASSLRGGRSSNTQYF. The CDR3 DNA reads as TGTGCCAGCAGCCTAAGGGGCGGGAGGTCGAGTAATACGCAGTATTTT.

The chain is built from TRBV19 and TRBJ2-2; 9 bases agree with TRBD1. Germline V gene sequence: CDR1 LNHDA, CDR2 SQIVND (reference sequence). The CDR3 covers 15 residues. V lost 3 bases and J lost 5; bases outside the gene matches: 4. The CDR3 nucleotides read TGTGCCAGTAGTATCGGGACAGGGTTGACCGGGGAGCTGTTTTTT. It codes for CASSIGTGLTGELFF.